Listed here are 14 T cell receptor beta chains from one sample, sequenced in a study of blood T cell repertoires in COVID-19. The repertoire was sequenced with immunoSEQ multiplex PCR; TCRdb's copy has only in-frame clones and lacks some. In the table there are hundreds of thousands of clones, 85% to 90% of which are singletons. The sequenced sample was PBMCs or T cells enriched from blood (not recorded which). Receptor source: a woman aged 45-60 years who had recovered from COVID-19.

CDR3: CASSSGLASYNEQFF. In DNA, the CDR3 is TGTGCCAGCAGCTCGGGACTAGCCAGTTACAATGAGCAGTTCTTC. V and J are TRBV11-2 and TRBJ2-1, with 9 positions matching TRBD2. V was clipped by 4 bases and J by 4 bases; unmatched bases: 5. Looked up from germline, CDR1 is SGHAT and CDR2 is FQNNGV. This CDR3 spans 15 amino acids.

The V and J genes are TRBV7-2 and TRBJ1-2; 8 nucleotides match TRBD1. The CDR3 is 14 amino acids. The germline gives CDR1 SGHTA, CDR2 FQGNSA. Germline trimming cut 7 bases from V and 8 bases from J; bases unmatched to any gene: 12. CDR3 bases: TGTGCCAGCATAGGACAGGGCAATGGATACGGCTACACCTTC. Translation: CASIGQGNGYGYTF.

The rearrangement links TRBV29-1 to TRBJ2-7; 10 nucleotides align to TRBD2. The CDR3 consists of 16 residues. The V gene's germline CDR1 is SQVTM and CDR2 ANQGSEA. With V trimmed by 1 base and J by 6 bases, 12 bases remained unmatched. CDR3 bases: TGCAGCGTTGAAGGGGGCGGGCTAGCGGGAGTTGGCGAGCAGTACTTC. It yields the protein CSVEGGGLAGVGEQYF.

The chain links TRBV7-8 to TRBJ1-3; TRBD1 agrees at 7 bases. The CDR3 loop spans 15 amino acids. The ends lost 3 bases at V and 4 bases at J; junction bases unmatched: 6. The germline V gene has CDR1 SGHVS and CDR2 FQNEAQ. The chain's CDR3 is CASSFPSGQGNTIYF. The DNA of the CDR3 is TGTGCCAGCAGCTTCCCCTCGGGACAGGGAAACACCATATATTTT. Full variable domain (outside the CDR3, taken from reference TRBV7-8 and TRBJ1-3): GAGVSQSPRYKVAKRGQDVALRCDPISGHVSLFWYQQALGQGPEFLTYFQNEAQLDKSGLPSDRFFAERPEGSVSTLKIQRTQQEDSAVYLCASSFPSGQGNTIYFGEGSWLTVV.

V and J are TRBV7-3 and TRBJ2-7; D is unresolved. V lost 5 bases, J lost 1 base, and 9 bases lay in between. The germline V gene has CDR1 SGHTA and CDR2 FQGTGA. This CDR3 is built from 13 residues. This chain's CDR3 is CASSKTPSYEQYF. CDR3 DNA sequence: TGTGCCAGCAGCAAGACACCTTCCTACGAGCAGTACTTC.

J is TRBJ1-1 and V is TRBV9; 7 positions match TRBD1. CDR1 and CDR2 from the germline V gene are SGDLS and YYNGEE. J was trimmed by 5 bases and V by 4 bases; bases with no gene match: 8. This CDR3 is built from 14 residues. CDR3 amino acids: CASSPEGASTEAFF. CDR3 nucleotides: TGTGCCAGCAGCCCAGAGGGGGCGAGTACTGAAGCTTTCTTT. Full variable domain (missing parts from reference TRBV9 and TRBJ1-1): DSGVTQTPKHLITATGQRVTLRCSPRSGDLSVYWYQQSLDQGLQFLIQYYNGEERAKGNILERFSAQQFPDLHSELNLSSLELGDSALYFCASSPEGASTEAFFGQGTRLTVV.

The chain joins TRBV10-3 to TRBJ1-4; possibly TRBD1 for D (5 bases). V was clipped by 3 bases and J by 7 bases, with 18 bases between them. Per germline, CDR1 ENHRY and CDR2 SYGVKD. The CDR3 contains 16 residues. CDR3 in DNA: TGTGCCATCAGTGACCGGGAGGGGCTCGGCAGTGAAAAACTGTTTTTT. The encoded protein is CAISDREGLGSEKLFF.

The genes are TRBV29-1 and TRBJ2-1, with 12 positions matching TRBD2. The junction had 2 bases not matched to a gene; V was cut back by 2 bases and J by 3 bases. This CDR3 has 15 residues. Germline V lookup: CDR1 SQVTM, CDR2 ANQGSEA. In nucleotides, the CDR3 is TGCAGCGTTGAACCACTAGCGGGAGGCTACAATGAGCAGTTCTTC. Translation gives CSVEPLAGGYNEQFF.

This chain's CDR3 is CASNMADITGELFF. The CDR3 coding sequence is TGTGCCAGCAATATGGCAGATATTACCGGGGAGCTGTTTTTT. The chain carries TRBV2 and TRBJ2-2; D remains unclear. Between the trimmed V and J ends, which lost 7 bases and 5 bases, there was a span of 14 bases. This CDR3 has 14 amino acids. From germline, CDR1 is SNHLY and CDR2 FYNNEI.

V and J are TRBV4-2 and TRBJ2-7; D is possibly TRBD2 (6 bases). The V end was cut by 1 base, the J end by 4 bases, with 17 bases between. Per germline, CDR1 LGHNA and CDR2 YNFKEQ. The CDR3 sequence is 16 residues long. Here the CDR3 DNA reads TGTGCCAGCAGCCAAGCTTCAGGGACGGGAGTGTACGAGCAGTACTTC. Protein: CASSQASGTGVYEQYF.

V is TRBV19 and J is TRBJ1-5, with D hard to call. The CDR3 sequence is 14 residues long. V shed 3 bases and J shed 3 bases, with 9 bases lying between them. CDR1 and CDR2 from the germline V gene are LNHDA and SQIVND (reference sequence). The CDR3 sequence: CASSMRRNNQPQHF. The CDR3 DNA sequence: TGTGCCAGTAGTATGCGTAGAAACAATCAGCCCCAGCATTTT.

This chain connects TRBV19 to TRBJ2-3; TRBD2 agrees at 10 bases. The CDR3 runs to 19 residues. CDR1 is LNHDA, CDR2 SQIVND, per germline (reference sequence). The ends lost 3 bases at V and 0 bases at J; junction bases unmatched: 12. Here the CDR3 reads CASSISPPWTSGSTDTQYF. The CDR3 coding sequence is TGTGCCAGTAGTATTTCACCGCCCTGGACTAGCGGAAGCACAGATACGCAGTATTTT. The variable domain in full, completed from reference TRBV19 and TRBJ2-3, reads DGGITQSPKYLFRKEGQNVTLSCEQNLNHDAMYWYRQDPGQGLRLIYYSQIVNDFQKGDIAEGYSVSREKKESFPLTVTSAQKNPTAFYLCASSISPPWTSGSTDTQYFGPGTRLTVL.

CDR3 sequence (DNA): TGTGCCATCAGTGGGCGGGTTGGCTCCTACAATGAGCAGTTCTTC. Translating gives CAISGRVGSYNEQFF. V gene TRBV10-3 combines with J gene TRBJ2-1; tentative D call: TRBD2 (5 bases). This CDR3 region has 15 residues. Germline lookup yields CDR1 ENHRY and CDR2 SYGVKD. Trimming shortened V by 4 bases and J by 0 bases, and 10 bases separated the two germline ends.

The chain links TRBV24-1 to TRBJ1-2; D is perhaps TRBD1 (6 bases). From germline, CDR1 is KGHDR and CDR2 SFDVKD. The CDR3 covers 14 residues. V lost 3 bases, J lost 7 bases, and 14 bases lay in between. This chain's CDR3 is CATSDPTTGTGYTF. DNA of the CDR3: TGTGCCACCAGTGATCCTACTACAGGGACTGGCTACACCTTC.